A single TCR beta chain is shown here with its context. This entry comes from a study of blood T cell repertoires in COVID-19. The wider study: There were acute and convalescent COVID-19 samples, and they came from the United States, Italy and Spain. PBMCs, B-cell-depleted T cells, or T cells were the source of the cDNA or gDNA that made up the material.

Between the trimmed V and J ends, which lost 3 bases and 12 bases, there was a span of 17 bases. The CDR3 has 13 residues. Germline CDR1 MDHEN, CDR2 SYDVKM. As processed by the authors: Estimated nucleated cell counts came from reference gene primer amplification. The repertoire was sequenced with immunoSEQ multiplex PCR; TCRdb's copy has only in-frame clones and lacks some. V and J calls and clone size are those listed in that table; D and trimming were worked out from the DNA. The sample contains more than 95,000 clones, about 80% of which appear only once. Sequencing was performed on peripheral blood. This sequence originates from a man between 65 and 85 years old with acute or convalescent COVID-19. This chain links TRBV28 with TRBJ1-2, with D tentatively TRBD1 (5 bases). CDR3 region: CASSFSLDSSNTF. The CDR3 DNA reads as TGTGCCAGCAGTTTCTCCCTCGACAGTAGTAACACCTTC.